The text below deals with one TCR beta chain. The data were taken from a study of blood T cells in healthy people across ages. A J-beta primer mix and a sample-barcoded 5' primer were used in a second PCR of about 7 to 12 cycles. TCRdb recomputed calls from the 5' RACE reads with MiXCR, one row per CDR3 protein. Among under 1,100,000 distinct CDR3 sequences, 20% to 25% were seen once, and the ten largest hold less than 0.75%. CDR3 length equals 15 residues. Trimming removed 0 bases at V and 7 bases at J, with 15 bases between. Germline CDR1 reads DFQATT; CDR2 reads SNEGSKA (reference sequence). This sample was shared with a second study, whose subject was T cells of mothers and their children.

The source of this sequence is a girl aged 2-10 years in good health. The chain recombines TRBV20-1 with TRBJ1-4; tentative D call: TRBD1 (6 bases). Material: blood. The DNA of the CDR3 is TGCAGTGCTAGAGATGTGGGGGCTTGGTGTGAAAAACTGTTTTTT. Protein: CSARDVGAWCEKLFF.